The rows below give T cell receptor beta chains drawn from one sample of a study of blood T cell repertoires in COVID-19. Measured with immunoSEQ multiplex PCR; TCRdb has only the in-frame clones, and not every one. The sample includes about 250,000 clones, about 85% of them seen just once. Sample: peripheral blood. The origin of the receptors is a human donor with COVID-19, enrolled during active disease. The donor label of this sample is uncertain. Both conserved end residues are part of each CDR3. Fields, in order: clone size, J gene, D gene, V gene, CDR3 protein, CDR3 DNA. The D gene is left open where the match is weak. The size field is filled for only some rows; it gives once, few, many or a size class.

NA	TRBJ1-6	TRBD1	TRBV7-9	CASSPGTANSPLHF	TGTGCCAGCAGTCCCGGGACAGCTAATTCACCCCTCCACTTT
NA	TRBJ1-1	NA	TRBV19	CASSIDRGRGEAFF	TGTGCCAGTAGTATAGATCGAGGTCGGGGGGAAGCTTTCTTT
NA	TRBJ1-3	TRBD1	TRBV7-6	CASSPGQGLVENTIYF	TGTGCCAGCAGCCCCGGACAGGGACTGGTTGAAAACACCATATATTTT
NA	TRBJ1-6	NA	TRBV9	CASSVRQNNSPLHF	TGTGCCAGCAGCGTTAGACAGAATAATTCACCCCTCCACTTT
NA	TRBJ2-1	NA	TRBV7-2	CASSSAGNYNEQFF	TGTGCCAGCAGCTCAGCGGGCAACTACAATGAGCAGTTCTTC
NA	TRBJ2-1	NA	TRBV19	CASSTNLPSRPYYNEQFF	TGTGCCAGTAGTACCAACCTCCCCTCGCGGCCCTACTACAATGAGCAGTTCTTC
NA	TRBJ2-1	NA	TRBV14	CATNHGGIEQFF	TGTGCCACCAATCACGGCGGAATTGAGCAGTTCTTC
NA	TRBJ2-2	TRBD2	TRBV27	CASSFVGRTAGELFF	TGTGCCAGCAGTTTTGTCGGGAGGACGGCCGGGGAGCTGTTTTTT
NA	TRBJ2-1	TRBD2	TRBV27	CASSLSGRVGNEQFF	TGTGCCAGCAGTCTTAGCGGGAGAGTGGGCAATGAGCAGTTCTTC
NA	TRBJ1-3	NA	TRBV12-3/TRBV12-4	CASSFPDTIYF	TGTGCCAGCAGTTTTCCCGACACCATATATTTT
NA	TRBJ2-3	NA	TRBV18	CASSPRTPGSDTQYF	TGTGCCAGCTCACCCCGGACTCCGGGGTCAGATACGCAGTATTTT
NA	TRBJ1-5	TRBD1	TRBV28	CASSPPAGTGWLSNQPQHF	TGTGCCAGCAGTCCCCCAGCTGGGACAGGGTGGCTTAGCAATCAGCCCCAGCATTTT
once	TRBJ1-1	TRBD1	TRBV5-8	CASSRRFDRGDTEAFF	TGTGCCAGCAGCCGCCGGTTTGACAGGGGGGACACTGAAGCTTTCTTT
once	TRBJ2-7	NA	TRBV20-1	CSAPSVYEQYF	TGCAGTGCCCCTAGCGTCTACGAGCAGTACTTC
NA	TRBJ2-7	NA	TRBV3-1/TRBV3-2	CASSPLRAGEQYF	TGTGCCAGCAGCCCCCTCAGAGCGGGTGAGCAGTACTTC
NA	TRBJ1-2	NA	TRBV25-1	CASSFVGDYGYTF	TGTGCCAGCAGTTTTGTCGGAGACTATGGCTACACCTTC
NA	TRBJ1-1	NA	TRBV6-6	CASSPPTPGNTEAFF	TGTGCCAGCAGCCCCCCCACCCCGGGGAACACTGAAGCTTTCTTT
NA	TRBJ2-1	TRBD2	TRBV11-2	CASSPGTSGSREQFF	TGTGCCAGCAGCCCCGGGACTAGCGGGAGCAGAGAGCAGTTCTTC
NA	TRBJ2-3	NA	TRBV24-1	CATSEAGAPTDTQYF	TGTGCCACCAGTGAGGCAGGGGCCCCCACAGATACGCAGTATTTT
NA	TRBJ1-6	TRBD1	TRBV6-6	CASSRLLGGQGGSPLHF	TGTGCCAGCAGTCGACTTTTGGGAGGACAGGGTGGCTCACCCCTCCACTTT
NA	TRBJ2-3	TRBD2	TRBV6-5	CASRGSGRPTDTQYF	TGTGCCAGCCGGGGCAGCGGGAGGCCCACAGATACGCAGTATTTT
once	TRBJ1-3	NA	TRBV7-9	CASILLNSGNTIYF	TGTGCCAGCATTCTACTTAACTCTGGAAACACCATATATTTT
NA	TRBJ2-7	NA	TRBV7-6	CASSFSPDFSYEQYF	TGTGCCAGCAGCTTTTCCCCGGACTTCTCCTACGAGCAGTACTTC
once	TRBJ2-1	TRBD2	TRBV9	CASSVVEPGREGIYEQFF	TGTGCCAGCAGCGTAGTAGAACCGGGGCGGGAGGGCATCTATGAGCAGTTCTTC
NA	TRBJ2-1	NA	TRBV29-1	CSVLSGDQRIF	TGCAGCGTTCTGTCCGGGGATCAGAGGATCTTC
NA	TRBJ2-1	TRBD2	TRBV11-3	CASSLEGGGYNEQFF	TGTGCCAGCAGCTTAGAGGGGGGAGGGTACAATGAGCAGTTCTTC
NA	TRBJ1-6	NA	TRBV30	CAWRGEVNSPLHF	TGTGCCTGGAGGGGGGAGGTTAATTCACCCCTCCACTTT
NA	TRBJ1-1	NA	TRBV20-1	CSVGGNTEAFF	TGCAGTGTAGGGGGGAACACTGAAGCTTTCTTT
NA	TRBJ2-5	NA	TRBV7-3	CASSSRDPFRAGQETQYF	TGTGCCAGCAGCTCGAGGGACCCTTTCAGGGCGGGGCAAGAGACCCAGTACTTC
once	TRBJ1-2	TRBD1	TRBV30	CAWSVLTGQGVYTF	TGTGCCTGGAGTGTACTAACCGGTCAGGGGGTCTACACCTTC
NA	TRBJ2-2	TRBD2	TRBV7-6	CASSSGLAGELFF	TGTGCCAGCAGCTCTGGACTAGCCGGGGAGCTGTTTTTT
NA	TRBJ2-2	NA	TRBV6-6	CASTTQDTGELFF	TGTGCCAGCACAACTCAGGACACCGGGGAGCTGTTTTTT
NA	TRBJ1-2	NA	TRBV11-2	CASSLNSGYGYTF	TGTGCCAGCAGCTTAAACTCAGGCTATGGCTACACCTTC
NA	TRBJ1-1	NA	TRBV18	CASSSQQGLDTEAFF	TGTGCCAGCTCATCACAGCAGGGACTAGACACTGAAGCTTTCTTT
many	TRBJ2-7	NA	TRBV12-5	CASGLDLATYEQYF	TGTGCTAGTGGTTTGGATCTAGCGACCTACGAGCAGTACTTC
NA	TRBJ2-7	TRBD2	TRBV19	CASRLAQTYEQYF	TGTGCCAGTCGACTAGCGCAAACCTACGAGCAGTACTTC
NA	TRBJ2-7	TRBD2	TRBV2	CASNRLAGGDEQYF	TGTGCCAGCAACAGACTAGCGGGAGGCGACGAGCAGTACTTC
NA	TRBJ2-5	NA	TRBV9	CASSVASGETQYF	TGTGCCAGCAGCGTAGCGTCGGGGGAGACCCAGTACTTC
once	TRBJ1-1	TRBD1	TRBV6-1	CASSERTGTEAFF	TGTGCCAGCAGTGAACGGACAGGGACTGAAGCTTTCTTT
NA	TRBJ1-6	NA	TRBV2	CASSEREGINDSPLHF	TGTGCCAGCAGTGAACGGGAGGGAATTAATGATTCACCCCTCCACTTT
NA	TRBJ2-6	NA	TRBV7-2	CASSFADYSGANVLTF	TGTGCCAGCAGCTTTGCGGATTACTCTGGGGCCAACGTCCTGACTTTC
NA	TRBJ1-4	NA	TRBV28	CASSPSGIEVATNEKLFF	TGTGCCAGCAGTCCGTCCGGGATAGAGGTCGCAACTAATGAAAAACTGTTTTTT
NA	TRBJ2-1	TRBD2	TRBV28	CASSSPAGGPYNEQFF	TGTGCCAGCAGTTCGCCCGCGGGAGGCCCCTACAATGAGCAGTTCTTC
NA	TRBJ2-5	TRBD2	TRBV11-2	CASSPLGRGAGETQYF	TGTGCCAGCAGCCCACTGGGGAGGGGCGCGGGAGAGACCCAGTACTTC
NA	TRBJ2-3	TRBD1	TRBV6-6	CASSTPTGDNTDTQYF	TGTGCCAGCAGTACCCCGACAGGGGATAACACAGATACGCAGTATTTT
NA	TRBJ1-6	NA	TRBV28	CASTEGVSPLHF	TGTGCCAGCACCGAGGGAGTGTCACCCCTCCACTTT
NA	TRBJ1-3	NA	TRBV28	CASIHSLSGNTIYF	TGTGCCAGTATACATAGCCTCTCTGGAAACACCATATATTTT
NA	TRBJ2-7	NA	TRBV19	CASSIAHRVYPGEQYF	TGTGCCAGTAGTATAGCCCACAGGGTATATCCGGGCGAGCAGTACTTC
NA	TRBJ1-1	NA	TRBV28	CASSTEFVRGAGNTEAFF	TGTGCCAGCAGTACCGAATTCGTCAGGGGCGCTGGGAACACTGAAGCTTTCTTT
once	TRBJ2-1	TRBD2	TRBV11-3	CASRAGTSLGGEQFF	TGTGCCAGCAGAGCCGGGACTAGCCTTGGGGGTGAGCAGTTCTTC